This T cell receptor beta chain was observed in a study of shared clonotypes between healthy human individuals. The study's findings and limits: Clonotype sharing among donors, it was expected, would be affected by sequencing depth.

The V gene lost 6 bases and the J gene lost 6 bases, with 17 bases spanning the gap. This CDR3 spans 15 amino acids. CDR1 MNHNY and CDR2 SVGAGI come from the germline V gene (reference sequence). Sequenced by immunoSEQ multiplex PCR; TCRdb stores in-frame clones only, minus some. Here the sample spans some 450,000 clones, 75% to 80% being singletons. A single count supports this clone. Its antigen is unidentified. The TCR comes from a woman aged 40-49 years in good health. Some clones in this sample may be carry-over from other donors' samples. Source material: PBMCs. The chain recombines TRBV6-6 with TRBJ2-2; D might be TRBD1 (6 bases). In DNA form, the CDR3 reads TGTGCCAGCAGCTTGCCGGGACACGGCTCCGGGGAGCTGTTTTTT. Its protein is CASSLPGHGSGELFF.